Shown below are 17 T cell receptor beta chains from a single sample sequenced in a study of OX40 agonist ivuxolimab in advanced cancers. Data came from immunoSEQ multiplex PCR; TCRdb stores just in-frame clones and leaves some out. The sample holds tens of thousands of clones; 84% are singletons and the top ten take 1.1%. The source material was CD4+ or CD8+ T cells sorted from blood, sampled in a trial of the OX40 agonist ivuxolimab. All receptors come from an adult with an advanced solid tumor such as melanoma, head and neck, liver or kidney cancer.

The V and J genes are TRBV19 and TRBJ1-4; no definite D call. This CDR3 has 15 amino acids. The germline V and J ends were trimmed by 2 bases and 7 bases, with 14 bases remaining between them. Germline lookup yields CDR1 LNHDA and CDR2 SQIVND (reference sequence). CDR3 sequence reads: CASSILRGGSEKLFF. The CDR3 bases are TGTGCCAGTAGTATACTCCGGGGAGGAAGTGAAAAACTGTTTTTT. Together with reference TRBV19 and TRBJ1-4, the CDR3 gives the full variable domain: DGGITQSPKYLFRKEGQNVTLSCEQNLNHDAMYWYRQDPGQGLRLIYYSQIVNDFQKGDIAEGYSVSREKKESFPLTVTSAQKNPTAFYLCASSILRGGSEKLFFGSGTQLSVL.

V and J are TRBV6-5 and TRBJ1-1; 10 bases line up with TRBD1. The V and J ends lost 6 bases and 12 bases, in that order; junction bases with no gene match: 10. The germline V gene has CDR1 MNHEY and CDR2 SVGAGI. The CDR3 contains 13 residues. In nucleotides, the CDR3 is TGTGCCAGCAGGGCGACGTGGGACAGGGGCACTTTCTTT. It specifies CASRATWDRGTFF.

The chain employs TRBV4-3 and TRBJ1-5; no firm D call. The CDR3 spans 13 residues. With 3 bases removed from V and 7 bases from J, the gap between germline ends came to 10 bases. Germline-derived CDR1 and CDR2 are LGHNA and YSLEER. DNA for the CDR3: TGCGCCAGCAGCCAGTTGAGGTCGCAGCCCCAGCATTTT. Translated, it gives CASSQLRSQPQHF.

This clone was seen once. The chain combines TRBV28 with TRBJ1-1, with unresolved D. Between the trimmed V and J ends, which lost 3 bases and 10 bases, there was a span of 18 bases. Per the germline V gene, CDR1 is MDHEN and CDR2 is SYDVKM. The CDR3 has 14 amino acids. The CDR3 spells CASSFPPLSVGAFF. CDR3 nucleotide sequence: TGTGCCAGCAGTTTCCCTCCGTTATCGGTCGGAGCTTTCTTT.

The chain combines TRBV7-9 with TRBJ1-3; D gene uncertain. The CDR3 is 16 residues long. Trimming cost V 5 bases and J 0 bases, with 14 bases left between them. The germline CDR1 and CDR2 sequences are SEHNR and FQNEAQ (reference sequence). The CDR3 DNA reads as TGTGCCAGCAGCCTCCCCGGACTCAGCTCTGGAAACACCATATATTTT. Its translation is CASSLPGLSSGNTIYF.

The chain employs TRBV27 and TRBJ2-2, with TRBD2 matching 10 bases. The CDR3 contains 15 residues. Germline V lookup: CDR1 MNHEY, CDR2 SMNVEV (reference sequence). V trimming: 5 bases; J trimming: 6 bases; junction bases outside the gene matches: 6. CDR3 loop: CASSPALAGPGELFF. The CDR3 DNA reads TGTGCCAGCAGTCCAGCACTAGCGGGGCCCGGGGAGCTGTTTTTT.

Here the CDR3 reads CASSEETAPWNTIYF. The DNA of the CDR3 is TGTGCCAGCAGTGAGGAGACAGCCCCGTGGAACACCATATATTTT. The chain links TRBV25-1 to TRBJ1-3, with TRBD1 as a possible D gene (5 bases). This CDR3 is built from 15 residues. Trimming removed 3 bases at V and 7 bases at J, with 16 bases between. Germline CDR1 and CDR2: MGHDK and SYGVNS.

J is TRBJ2-3 and V is TRBV7-7; 9 nucleotides match TRBD2. The junction had 2 bases not matched to a gene; V was cut back by 3 bases and J by 4 bases. Germline assignment: CDR1 SSHAT and CDR2 FNYEAQ (reference sequence). The CDR3 covers 14 residues. CDR3 protein: CASSLGGGADTQYF. For the CDR3, the DNA is TGTGCCAGCAGCTTGGGCGGGGGGGCAGATACGCAGTATTTT.

The chain recombines TRBV27 with TRBJ2-5; TRBD2 matches at 13 bases. The germline CDR1 and CDR2 sequences are MNHEY and SMNVEV (reference sequence). The CDR3 consists of 18 residues. Trimming at V came to 2 bases and at J to 4 bases, leaving 10 bases not matched to a gene. Here the CDR3 reads CASSLGRTSGGTGETQYF. CDR3 bases: TGTGCCAGCAGTTTAGGGAGGACTAGCGGGGGTACAGGAGAGACCCAGTACTTC.

In this sample, this clone turned up once. The rearrangement uses TRBV7-2 and TRBJ2-5, with 8 nucleotides matching TRBD2. The CDR3 sequence is 15 residues long. CDR1 and CDR2 from the germline V gene are SGHTA and FQGNSA. Unmatched junction bases numbered 10, after V lost 4 bases and J lost 6 bases. In DNA, the CDR3 is TGTGCCAGCAGCTCCGATTCGGGACTAGAAAAGACCCAGTACTTC. Translating gives CASSSDSGLEKTQYF.

This clone came up once. The chain employs TRBV4-3 and TRBJ2-3, with TRBD2 matching 15 bases. After removal of 3 bases from V and 5 bases from J, the junction contained 6 bases not matched to a gene. Germline assignment: CDR1 LGHNA and CDR2 YSLEER. The CDR3 runs to 17 residues. DNA of the CDR3: TGCGCCAGCAGCCATAGGACTAGCGGGGGGGCGGGAGATACGCAGTATTTT. It is translated as CASSHRTSGGAGDTQYF.

This rearrangement joins TRBV18 to TRBJ2-1; 12 nucleotides agree with TRBD1. This CDR3 spans 15 amino acids. Germline V gene data show CDR1 as KGHSH and CDR2 as LQKENI. J was trimmed by 10 bases and V by 4 bases; bases with no gene match: 8. The chain's CDR3 is CASSLPGQGAGEQFF. The CDR3 region has the DNA TGTGCCAGCTCACTACCGGGACAGGGGGCAGGGGAGCAGTTCTTC.

The chain links TRBV5-1 to TRBJ1-3, with D maybe TRBD1 (5 bases). Trimming took off 3 bases at V and 0 bases at J, with 22 bases between the two ends. CDR3 length: 19 amino acids. Germline V lookup: CDR1 SGHRS, CDR2 YFSETQ. The CDR3 reads CASSSIPGTGTTSGNTIYF. The CDR3, as DNA: TGCGCCAGCAGCTCCATACCCGGGACTGGGACTACCTCTGGAAACACCATATATTTT. The whole variable domain, filled in from reference TRBV5-1 and TRBJ1-3, reads KAGVTQTPRYLIKTRGQQVTLSCSPISGHRSVSWYQQTPGQGLQFLFEYFSETQRNKGNFPGRFSGRQFSNSRSEMNVSTLELGDSALYLCASSSIPGTGTTSGNTIYFGEGSWLTVV.

The chain joins TRBV21-1 to TRBJ2-2; TRBD1, the D gene given by the table, was not confirmed from the DNA. TRBV21-1 is a pseudogene locus. There are 19 residues in the CDR3. CDR3 in amino acids: CASTNIGQGGLRWTGELFF. CDR3 sequence (DNA): TGTGCCAGCACCAATATTGGCCAGGGTGGGCTTAGGTGGACCGGGGAGCTGTTTTTT.

This chain joins TRBV9 and TRBJ2-3, with 15 bases identical to TRBD2. J lost 0 bases, V lost 2 bases, and 7 bases had no gene match. Germline CDR1 is SGDLS and CDR2 is YYNGEE. There are 19 residues in the CDR3. For the CDR3, the DNA is TGTGCCAGCAGCGTGGGACTAGCGGGGGGCCATTCCAGCACAGATACGCAGTATTTT. This sequence encodes CASSVGLAGGHSSTDTQYF.

The chain has TRBV7-9 and TRBJ1-1; TRBD1 agrees at 11 bases. The CDR3 runs to 14 residues. The V and J ends lost 4 bases and 3 bases, in that order; junction bases with no gene match: 1. Germline CDR1 reads SEHNR; CDR2 reads FQNEAQ (reference sequence). CDR3 nucleotides: TGTGCCAGCAGCTCGGGACAGGGGGACACTGAAGCTTTCTTT. Translating it yields CASSSGQGDTEAFF.

This chain links TRBV11-2 with TRBJ2-1; 9 positions agree with TRBD2. The CDR3 is 17 residues long. With 8 bases clipped from V and 5 bases from J, the junction kept 16 bases outside the gene matches. Germline CDR1 is SGHAT and CDR2 is FQNNGV. CDR3 nucleotide sequence: TGTGCCAGCCGGGCTAGCGGGGTGATACCACTCAACAATGAGCAGTTCTTC. As protein: CASRASGVIPLNNEQFF.